These 23 T cell receptor beta chains came from one sample sequenced in a study of blood T cell repertoires in COVID-19. Here immunoSEQ multiplex PCR was the method, and the copy in TCRdb shows in-frame clones only, minus some. Altogether roughly 410,000 clones are present, around 89% being singletons, with the ten largest covering about 1.4%. What was sequenced was peripheral blood. Every receptor here comes from a woman aged 35 to 49 with COVID-19, enrolled during active disease.

The chain has TRBV7-2 and TRBJ1-5; TRBD1 matches 7 bases. CDR1 and CDR2 (germline): SGHTA, FQGNSA. This CDR3 is 14 amino acids long. Losses at the gene ends were 5 bases for V and 3 bases for J; bases not matched to a gene: 4. The CDR3 region is CASSPTGDNQPQHF. Written as DNA, the CDR3 is TGTGCCAGCAGCCCTACAGGGGACAATCAGCCCCAGCATTTT.

CDR3 sequence (DNA): TGTGCCAGCAGCTCCACGACAGGGAATCAAGATACGCAGTATTTT. Residues: CASSSTTGNQDTQYF. This sequence joins TRBV28 and TRBJ2-3; 7 bases line up with TRBD1. Germline loops: CDR1 MDHEN, CDR2 SYDVKM. Trimming took 6 bases from V and 5 from J; bases not matched to a gene: 11. The CDR3 contains 15 residues.

V is TRBV4-2 and J is TRBJ1-4; 9 nucleotides align to TRBD1. The length of the CDR3 is 15 residues. J was trimmed by 2 bases and V by 2 bases; bases with no gene match: 0. CDR1 and CDR2 from the germline V gene are LGHNA and YNFKEQ. The CDR3 DNA sequence: TGTGCCAGCAGCCAAACAGGGGGCACTAATGAAAAACTGTTTTTT. Translation: CASSQTGGTNEKLFF.

The chain uses TRBV30 and TRBJ1-2, with D possibly TRBD1 on 6 matching bases. Germline CDR1 reads GTSNPN; CDR2 reads SVGIG (reference sequence). The CDR3 length is 18 residues. V lost 4 bases and J 6 bases, leaving 30 bases between the germline ends. Here the CDR3 reads CAWTFLGGGGPRENGYTF. For the CDR3, the DNA is TGTGCCTGGACGTTTCTGGGAGGGGGAGGCCCTCGAGAGAATGGCTACACCTTC.

V usage is TRBV20-1 and J usage is TRBJ2-7, with D possibly being TRBD2 (6 bases). Germline loops: CDR1 DFQATT, CDR2 SNEGSKA (reference sequence). The CDR3 runs 10 residues. Trimming cost V 3 bases and J 6 bases, with 6 bases left between them. In DNA form, the CDR3 reads TGCAGTGCTAGGGGGGGCGAGCAGTACTTC. Amino acid sequence: CSARGGEQYF.

This chain uses TRBV28 with TRBJ1-5; D ambiguous. The CDR3 spans 14 residues. Trimming took off 7 bases at V and 7 bases at J, with 17 bases between the two ends. Germline loops: CDR1 MDHEN, CDR2 SYDVKM. DNA of the CDR3: TGTGCCAGCAACACGGGGAGATCTCGCCAGCCCCAGCATTTT. Translating it yields CASNTGRSRQPQHF.

This chain links TRBV6-4 with TRBJ2-2; the match to TRBD2 covers 7 bases. This CDR3 spans 16 amino acids. With V trimmed by 8 bases and J by 6 bases, 15 bases remained unmatched. Germline V lookup: CDR1 MRHNA, CDR2 SNTAGT. The CDR3 region is CASGETGGGKAGELFF. CDR3 sequence (DNA): TGTGCCAGCGGCGAGACGGGAGGAGGGAAAGCCGGGGAGCTGTTTTTT.

The chain combines TRBV7-2 with TRBJ1-1; D perhaps matches TRBD1 (5 bases). Between the trimmed V and J ends, which lost 0 bases and 1 base, there was a span of 9 bases. From germline, CDR1 is SGHTA and CDR2 FQGNSA. The CDR3 totals 15 residues. Here the CDR3 DNA reads TGTGCCAGCAGCTTAGCAGGGGCCCAGAACACTGAAGCTTTCTTT. Amino acid sequence: CASSLAGAQNTEAFF.

The chain uses TRBV3-1 (or the pseudogene TRBV3-2) and TRBJ1-5; a possible D gene is TRBD1 (5 bases). This CDR3 region has 14 residues. The V and J ends lost 4 bases and 5 bases respectively, with 12 bases between them. Germline V lookup: CDR1 LGHDT, CDR2 YNNKEL (reference sequence). The CDR3 loop is CASSRGGTYQPQHF. The CDR3 DNA sequence: TGTGCCAGCAGCCGTGGGGGGACTTATCAGCCCCAGCATTTT.

This clone was picked up one time. One end of the junction is discordant with germline, which a read error may explain. V is TRBV7-3 and J is TRBJ2-3; TRBD2 matches at 11 bases. This CDR3 is built from 18 residues. Germline values: CDR1 SGHTA, CDR2 FQGTGA. The CDR3 DNA follows: TGTGCCAGCAGCTTAACCGGCGCGGCTAGCGGGGGGACAGGTACGCAGTATTTT. Its protein product is CASSLTGAASGGTGTQYF.

J is TRBJ1-4 and V is TRBV28; 8 nucleotides agree with TRBD1. J lost 7 bases, V lost 5 bases, and 9 bases had no gene match. The CDR3 consists of 15 residues. Looked up from germline, CDR1 is MDHEN and CDR2 is SYDVKM. CDR3 nucleotide sequence: TGTGCCAGCAGTCCGCAGGGGGCGCGGGGTGAAAAACTGTTTTTT. Translating gives CASSPQGARGEKLFF.

The genes are TRBV5-8 and TRBJ1-5, with no clear D. Germline CDR1 SGHTS, CDR2 YDEGEE. The V and J ends lost 4 bases and 4 bases respectively, with 18 bases between them. The CDR3 covers 16 residues. In DNA, the CDR3 is TGTGCCAGCAGCCATCTTCAACCCGGAGGTAATCAGCCCCAGCATTTT. The encoded protein is CASSHLQPGGNQPQHF.

The V and J genes are TRBV28 and TRBJ1-6; 7 positions agree with TRBD1. Per germline, CDR1 MDHEN and CDR2 SYDVKM. The CDR3 covers 15 residues. The V and J ends lost 7 bases and 0 bases, in that order; junction bases with no gene match: 3. As DNA, the CDR3 is TGTGCCAGCATCCCAGGGGGCTCCTATAATTCACCCCTCCACTTT. It is translated as CASIPGGSYNSPLHF.

In this sample, this clone turned up a few times. The J gene is TRBJ2-5, the V gene TRBV6-5, with TRBD1 matching over 7 bases. The CDR3 runs to 13 residues. Germline CDR1 MNHEY, CDR2 SVGAGI. Losses at the gene ends were 4 bases for V and 4 bases for J; bases not matched to a gene: 3. The CDR3 protein is CASSSTGRETQYF. The CDR3 nucleotides read TGTGCCAGCAGTTCGACAGGGCGAGAGACCCAGTACTTC.

The CDR3 here is CATSGQGTEAFF. CDR3 DNA: TGTGCCACCAGTGGGCAGGGGACTGAAGCTTTCTTT. This chain joins TRBV24-1 and TRBJ1-1; a possible D gene is TRBD1 (6 bases). The CDR3 runs 12 residues. Germline CDR1 reads KGHDR; CDR2 reads SFDVKD. V was clipped by 5 bases and J by 5 bases, with 8 bases between them.

As DNA, the CDR3 is TGCGCCAGCAGTCCAGGGTTAGGGAATGAAAAACTGTTTTTT. Protein product: CASSPGLGNEKLFF. V usage is TRBV5-1 and J usage is TRBJ1-4; D is possibly TRBD1 (5 bases). V was shortened by 5 bases and J by 5 bases, with 13 bases between the two germline ends. The CDR3 spans 14 residues. The germline V gene has CDR1 SGHRS and CDR2 YFSETQ.

V is TRBV19 and J is TRBJ1-5, with TRBD1 matching 10 bases. The germline gives CDR1 LNHDA, CDR2 SQIVND (reference sequence). The CDR3 consists of 19 residues. The trim removed 6 bases at V and 0 bases at J, leaving 14 bases unmatched. The CDR3 nucleotides read TGTGCCAGTAGGTGGGGTGGGACAGGGGATCGGTATAGCAATCAGCCCCAGCATTTT. This sequence encodes CASRWGGTGDRYSNQPQHF.

J is TRBJ1-3 and V is TRBV5-1; the D gene is possibly TRBD1 (5 bases). The CDR3 is made up of 15 amino acids. From germline, CDR1 is SGHRS and CDR2 YFSETQ. The V and J ends lost 4 bases and 1 base respectively, with 12 bases between them. DNA of the CDR3: TGCGCCAGCAGCCGCGGGACGGCGTCTGGAAACACCATATATTTT. Residues: CASSRGTASGNTIYF.

V usage is TRBV5-1 and J usage is TRBJ2-5, with 8 positions matching TRBD2. V shed 0 bases and J 2 bases; nucleotides not matched to a gene: 3. The germline CDR1 and CDR2 sequences are SGHRS and YFSETQ. This CDR3 is built from 15 residues. CDR3 sequence reads: CASSLAGGRQETQYF. For the CDR3, the DNA is TGCGCCAGCAGCTTGGCAGGCGGGAGGCAAGAGACCCAGTACTTC.

With regard to this clone: At one end the junction does not follow the germline gene, possibly because of a read error. The V call is TRBV19, the J call TRBJ2-4, with 10 nucleotides matching TRBD1. CDR3 length: 13 residues. From germline, CDR1 is LNHDA and CDR2 SQIVND (reference sequence). Here the CDR3 DNA reads TGTGCCAGTAGTATAGATCGGACAGGGGGTTCCCACTTC. Amino acid sequence: CASSIDRTGGSHF.

Only a few counts were recorded for this clone. Here the CDR3 reads CASSLGGTGNRGYTF. The CDR3 region has the DNA TGTGCCAGCAGTTTAGGGGGGACAGGGAATAGGGGCTACACCTTC. The chain is built from TRBV28 and TRBJ1-2; TRBD1 agrees at 9 bases. The CDR3 is made up of 15 amino acids. V dropped 2 bases and J dropped 8; count of bases not matched to a gene: 9. Germline CDR1 reads MDHEN; CDR2 reads SYDVKM.

The chain combines TRBV5-1 with TRBJ2-7; TRBD2 is a possible D gene (6 bases). V was trimmed by 4 bases and J by 8 bases, leaving 13 bases between them. The CDR3 loop spans 12 amino acids. Germline V lookup: CDR1 SGHRS, CDR2 YFSETQ. The CDR3 DNA follows: TGCGCCAGCAGCCAGGCGGGGAGACAGCAGTACTTC. This gives the protein CASSQAGRQQYF.

This clone occurred a few times. V gene TRBV11-2 combines with J gene TRBJ1-5; D gene unclear. Deletions cut 5 bases from V and 3 bases from J, with 11 bases between. The CDR3 covers 14 residues. Germline CDR1 SGHAT, CDR2 FQNNGV. The CDR3 sequence: CASSPRHINQPQHF. Written as DNA, the CDR3 is TGTGCCAGCAGCCCTCGACATATCAATCAGCCCCAGCATTTT.